These 7 T cell receptor beta chains were all obtained from the same sample, sequenced in a study of cytomegalovirus exposure and HLA in healthy donors. The primer mix had 60 Vbeta and 13 Jbeta primers. Assay used: immunoSEQ multiplex PCR; TCRdb lists only in-frame clones, some missing. The table includes about 180,000 clones, 70% to 80% detected once. Source material: PBMCs. The receptor source for this set is a man in his fifties or sixties in good health and CMV-seronegative.

This clone was counted a few times. This rearrangement joins TRBV29-1 to TRBJ1-4, with no clear D. Germline CDR1 reads SQVTM; CDR2 reads ANQGSEA. V lost 7 bases to trimming and J lost 10 bases, with 19 bases between them. CDR3 length: 13 amino acids. This chain's CDR3 is CSARDTSFGKLFF. In DNA, the CDR3 is TGCAGCGCTCGGGATACCTCGTTTGGAAAACTGTTTTTT.

The J gene is TRBJ2-2, the V gene TRBV10-3, with a possible D match to TRBD1 (6 bases). V lost 3 bases and J 6 bases, leaving 8 bases between the germline ends. Germline V gene lookup returns CDR1 ENHRY and CDR2 SYGVKD. The CDR3 loop spans 13 amino acids. The CDR3 is CAISDRGAGELFF. CDR3 bases: TGTGCCATCAGTGACAGGGGCGCCGGGGAGCTGTTTTTT.

The chain links TRBV7-2 to TRBJ2-3, with D tentatively TRBD2 (6 bases). CDR1 and CDR2 from the germline V gene are SGHTA and FQGNSA. V dropped 4 bases and J dropped 6 bases, with 11 bases sitting between them. This CDR3 has 13 amino acids. The CDR3 DNA reads as TGTGCCAGCAGCTCCCTTGGGAGGGATACGCAGTATTTT. Protein: CASSSLGRDTQYF.

This clone was seen a single time. This chain joins TRBV7-2 and TRBJ2-7; the D gene is possibly TRBD2 (5 bases). Germline values: CDR1 SGHTA, CDR2 FQGNSA. The CDR3 spans 13 residues. The V and J ends lost 1 base and 7 bases respectively, with 11 bases between them. The CDR3 reads CASSLVPGWEQYF. The CDR3 DNA is TGTGCCAGCAGCTTAGTGCCGGGGTGGGAGCAGTACTTC.

The chain carries TRBV28 and TRBJ2-1; the match to TRBD1 covers 9 bases. The CDR3 is made up of 16 amino acids. Looked up from germline, CDR1 is MDHEN and CDR2 is SYDVKM. The V segment lost 7 bases and the J segment 0 bases; nucleotides outside the gene matches: 7. The CDR3 is CASTTGGPYSYNEQFF. In nucleotides, the CDR3 is TGTGCCAGCACCACAGGGGGCCCTTACTCCTACAATGAGCAGTTCTTC.

The genes are TRBV5-1 and TRBJ1-5, with 11 bases lining up with TRBD1. CDR1 is SGHRS and CDR2 is YFSETQ in the germline V gene. The CDR3 extends over 18 amino acids. J lost 2 bases, V lost 0 bases, and 7 bases had no gene match. CDR3 DNA sequence: TGCGCCAGCAGCTTGGGGACAGGGGGCGCCGGGGGCAATCAGCCCCAGCATTTT. Protein product: CASSLGTGGAGGNQPQHF.

This chain connects TRBV6-6 to TRBJ2-1; 12 bases map to TRBD2. The CDR3 consists of 16 residues. V was clipped by 6 bases and J by 4 bases; unmatched bases: 7. Germline V gene lookup returns CDR1 MNHNY and CDR2 SVGAGI (reference sequence). CDR3 sequence reads: CASRTSTSGGYNEQFF. Written as DNA, the CDR3 is TGTGCCAGCAGAACTTCGACTAGCGGGGGATACAATGAGCAGTTCTTC.